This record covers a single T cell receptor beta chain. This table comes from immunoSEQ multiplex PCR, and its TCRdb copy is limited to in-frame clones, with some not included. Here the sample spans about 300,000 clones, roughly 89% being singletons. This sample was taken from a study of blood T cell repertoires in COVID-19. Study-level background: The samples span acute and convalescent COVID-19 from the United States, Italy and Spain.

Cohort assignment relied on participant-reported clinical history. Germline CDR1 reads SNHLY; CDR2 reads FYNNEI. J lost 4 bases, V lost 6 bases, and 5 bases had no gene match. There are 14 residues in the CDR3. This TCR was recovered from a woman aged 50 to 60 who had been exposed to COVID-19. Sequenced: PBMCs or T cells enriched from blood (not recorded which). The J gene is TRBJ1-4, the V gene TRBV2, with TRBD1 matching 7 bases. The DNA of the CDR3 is TGTGCCAGCAGATTCGGGACAGTTAATGAAAAACTGTTTTTT. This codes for CASRFGTVNEKLFF. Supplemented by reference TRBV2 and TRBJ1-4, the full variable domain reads EPEVTQTPSHQVTQMGQEVILRCVPISNHLYFYWYRQILGQKVEFLVSFYNNEISEKSEIFDDQFSVERPDGSNFTLKIRSTKLEDSAMYFCASRFGTVNEKLFFGSGTQLSVL.